What follows are 30 T cell receptor beta chains derived from one specimen sequenced in a study of response to subunit inactivated influenza vaccine. TCRdb re-derived calls from the RT-PCR reads in MiXCR, one entry per CDR3 protein. The sample includes about 610,000 distinct CDR3 sequences, less than 15% of them seen just once. The specimen was PBMCs from blood, collected 11 to 12 days after vaccination. The origin of the receptors is a man over 45 who received an inactivated influenza vaccine.

A few counts support this clonotype. The chain combines TRBV5-4 with TRBJ1-1, with no clear D. CDR1 and CDR2 from the germline V gene are SGHNT and YYREEE (reference sequence). V was trimmed by 3 bases and J by 6 bases, leaving 15 bases between them. This CDR3 has 14 residues. The chain's CDR3 is CASSSRHARAEAFF. CDR3 DNA sequence: TGTGCCAGCAGCTCCCGACACGCTCGCGCTGAAGCTTTCTTT.

The CDR3 spells CSAKAAGVETQYF. Here the CDR3 DNA reads TGCAGTGCTAAGGCAGCGGGAGTAGAGACCCAGTACTTC. The V gene is TRBV20-1, the J gene TRBJ2-5; TRBD2 matches 8 bases. The CDR3 covers 13 residues. The ends lost 4 bases at V and 4 bases at J; junction bases unmatched: 5. Germline V gene lookup returns CDR1 DFQATT and CDR2 SNEGSKA (reference sequence).

The table lists this clonotype with a few counts. This sequence joins TRBV18 and TRBJ2-7, with TRBD1 matching over 7 bases. In germline, CDR1 is KGHSH, CDR2 LQKENI. The CDR3 is made up of 13 amino acids. Trimming at V came to 9 bases and at J to 5 bases, leaving 10 bases not matched to a gene. The CDR3 loop is CASQIDRVNEQYF. DNA for the CDR3: TGTGCCAGTCAAATTGACAGGGTCAACGAGCAGTACTTC. Variable domain in full (rest from reference TRBV18 and TRBJ2-7): NAGVMQNPRHLVRRRGQEARLRCSPMKGHSHVYWYRQLPEEGLKFMVYLQKENIIDESGMPKERFSAEFPKEGPSILRIQQVVRGDSAAYFCASQIDRVNEQYFGPGTRLTVT.

The V and J genes are TRBV29-1 and TRBJ2-7; 7 nucleotides match TRBD1. V lost 7 bases, J lost 6 bases, and 6 bases stayed unmatched. The CDR3 totals 11 residues. Germline V CDR1 and CDR2: SQVTM, ANQGSEA. The CDR3 region is CSGRTGVEQYF. The CDR3 DNA follows: TGCAGCGGGAGAACAGGGGTCGAGCAGTACTTC.

The chain carries TRBV6-2 or TRBV6-3 and TRBJ1-4; D remains ambiguous. The CDR3 has 17 amino acids. V was clipped by 2 bases and J by 0 bases, with 13 bases between them. CDR1 is MNHEY, CDR2 SVGEGT, per germline. CDR3 in DNA: TGTGCCAGCAGTTACGGCGGGTATCGGTCAACTAATGAAAAACTGTTTTTT. Its protein product is CASSYGGYRSTNEKLFF.

This clonotype was detected only once. This chain joins TRBV3-1 and TRBJ2-1; the D gene is possibly TRBD1 (6 bases). CDR3 length: 14 residues. Germline V gene sequence: CDR1 LGHDT, CDR2 YNNKEL (reference sequence). Deletions cut 2 bases from V and 3 bases from J, with 8 bases between. CDR3 bases: TGTGCCAGCAGCCAACTAGGGGGCTACAATGAGCAGTTCTTC. It codes for CASSQLGGYNEQFF.

This clonotype turned up a few times. This chain uses TRBV2 with TRBJ2-7; TRBD1 agrees at 7 bases. This CDR3 contains 13 residues. The junction had 4 bases not matched to a gene; V was cut back by 6 bases and J by 2 bases. Per germline, CDR1 SNHLY and CDR2 FYNNEI. CDR3 sequence (DNA): TGTGCCAGCAGGAAGACAGGGACCTACGAGCAGTACTTC. This codes for CASRKTGTYEQYF.

This clonotype occurred a few times. The rearrangement uses TRBV5-1 and TRBJ2-5, with TRBD1 matching over 7 bases. This CDR3 has 17 amino acids. Germline V CDR1 and CDR2: SGHRS, YFSETQ. Trimming removed 3 bases from V and 3 bases from J; junction bases left unmatched: 14. CDR3 amino acids: CASSSTAGTVLEETQYF. CDR3 bases: TGCGCCAGCAGCTCCACCGCCGGGACAGTCTTAGAAGAGACCCAGTACTTC.

In nucleotides, the CDR3 is TGTGCCAGCAGTGACCTCTCAGGGGGTACGCAGTATTTT. Residues: CASSDLSGGTQYF. The chain is built from TRBV27 and TRBJ2-3; 7 nucleotides line up with TRBD1. The germline V gene has CDR1 MNHEY and CDR2 SMNVEV (reference sequence). CDR3 length equals 13 residues. With 5 bases clipped from V and 8 bases from J, the junction kept 7 bases outside the gene matches.

The rearrangement joins TRBV6-1 to TRBJ1-6; D gene ambiguous. The CDR3 is 15 amino acids. Trimming pared 2 bases from V and 10 bases from J, leaving 15 bases between. Germline CDR1 and CDR2: MNHNS and SASEGT. CDR3 nucleotide sequence: TGTGCCAGCAGTGAACTCCCGAAGATTGGGTCACCCCTCCACTTT. It yields the protein CASSELPKIGSPLHF.

The chain joins TRBV6-5 to TRBJ2-1; 11 nucleotides agree with TRBD2. Germline values: CDR1 MNHEY, CDR2 SVGAGI. The CDR3 consists of 17 residues. The J segment lost 4 bases and the V segment lost 2 bases, leaving 7 bases of the junction unmatched. The CDR3 reads CASSYTGLAGLYNEQFF. CDR3 DNA: TGTGCCAGCAGTTACACCGGACTAGCGGGCTTATACAATGAGCAGTTCTTC.

There are a few counts of this clonotype. The chain employs TRBV7-2 and TRBJ2-3; D unclear. The CDR3 is 16 residues long. Germline V gene data show CDR1 as SGHTA and CDR2 as FQGNSA. V gave up 2 bases and J gave up 6 bases, with 18 bases separating them. This chain's CDR3 is CASSLKALGPTDTQYF. The CDR3 DNA is TGTGCCAGCAGCTTAAAAGCTTTAGGCCCCACCGATACGCAGTATTTT.

This clonotype was found a few times. This chain connects TRBV29-1 to TRBJ2-1, with D possibly TRBD2 on 7 matching bases. Germline CDR1 and CDR2: SQVTM and ANQGSEA. V gave up 5 bases and J gave up 12 bases, with 17 bases separating them. The CDR3 has 12 residues. Here the CDR3 reads CSVSAGATGQFF. Written as DNA, the CDR3 is TGCAGCGTTAGTGCGGGGGCTACGGGGCAGTTCTTC.

The chain has TRBV12-3 or TRBV12-4 and TRBJ2-6; D is perhaps TRBD1 (5 bases). Trimming cost V 6 bases and J 2 bases, with 17 bases left between them. This CDR3 comprises 17 residues. The CDR3 nucleotides are TGTGCCAGCAGCCTTACCCCCCTCAGGGCTGGGGCCAACGTCCTGACTTTC. This gives the protein CASSLTPLRAGANVLTF.

This rearrangement joins TRBV6-1 to TRBJ1-1; 7 nucleotides line up with TRBD1. CDR1 and CDR2 from the germline V gene are MNHNS and SASEGT. The length of the CDR3 is 17 residues. V gave up 6 bases and J gave up 3 bases; unmatched junction bases: 16. The CDR3 spells CASSWADRVTSDTEAFF. The CDR3 DNA follows: TGTGCCAGCAGCTGGGCAGACAGGGTAACTTCGGACACTGAAGCTTTCTTT.

This clonotype has only a few counts. The chain combines TRBV6-1 with TRBJ1-6, with TRBD1 matching over 7 bases. The V segment lost 9 bases and the J segment 3 bases; nucleotides outside the gene matches: 2. From germline, CDR1 is MNHNS and CDR2 SASEGT. The CDR3 loop spans 13 amino acids. In nucleotides, the CDR3 is TGTGCCAGTCGGGACAGCTATAATTCACCCCTCCACTTT. Translating it yields CASRDSYNSPLHF.

In its sample, this clonotype was seen a few times. The gene calls are TRBV3-1 and TRBJ2-4; unclear D gene. Trimming pared 1 base from V and 0 bases from J, leaving 13 bases between. The CDR3 covers 17 residues. Germline V lookup: CDR1 LGHDT, CDR2 YNNKEL (reference sequence). CDR3 DNA sequence: TGTGCCAGCAGCCAAGGGCCTCACGGCCTAGCCAAAAACATTCAGTACTTC. This codes for CASSQGPHGLAKNIQYF.

This chain connects TRBV11-2 to TRBJ2-1, with 7 positions matching TRBD2. Germline V lookup: CDR1 SGHAT, CDR2 FQNNGV. V was pared by 3 bases and J by 9 bases, with 8 bases of the junction left unmatched. This CDR3 spans 14 amino acids. CDR3 residues: CASSFSLAAVEQFF. In nucleotides, the CDR3 is TGTGCCAGCAGCTTCTCGCTAGCGGCGGTTGAGCAGTTCTTC.

This clonotype was counted only a few times. This chain joins TRBV5-1 and TRBJ2-1; 7 nucleotides agree with TRBD2. V lost 3 bases to trimming and J lost 9 bases; unmatched junction nucleotides: 15. The CDR3 runs to 16 residues. Germline CDR1 reads SGHRS; CDR2 reads YFSETQ. This CDR3 is CASSSTPSGAGSEQFF. The CDR3 region has the DNA TGCGCCAGCAGCTCAACTCCCAGCGGGGCTGGTAGTGAGCAGTTCTTC.

The table lists this clonotype with a count of one. The chain joins TRBV11-3 to TRBJ1-1, with D possibly being TRBD1 (5 bases). Trimming took 3 bases from V and 3 from J, leaving 11 bases between them. The CDR3 is 14 amino acids. Per germline, CDR1 SGHNT and CDR2 YENEEA. The CDR3, as DNA: TGTGCCAGCAGCTTGGGGACCGATCACACTGAAGCTTTCTTT. Translated, it gives CASSLGTDHTEAFF.

This clonotype has only a few counts. The rearrangement joins TRBV30 to TRBJ2-1, with TRBD2 matching over 7 bases. The CDR3 consists of 16 residues. Germline V lookup: CDR1 GTSNPN, CDR2 SVGIG (reference sequence). V lost 0 bases to trimming and J lost 1 base; unmatched junction nucleotides: 6. For the CDR3, the DNA is TGTGCCTGGAGTGTATTAGCGGGCCTATCCTACAATGAGCAGTTCTTC. Residues: CAWSVLAGLSYNEQFF.

This clonotype was detected only a few times. The chain recombines TRBV4-2 with TRBJ2-2, with 8 bases identical to TRBD2. Germline values: CDR1 LGHNA, CDR2 YNFKEQ. This CDR3 comprises 16 residues. V was pared by 0 bases and J by 7 bases, with 7 bases of the junction left unmatched. The CDR3 loop reads CASSQDWAGGRGELFF. In DNA, the CDR3 is TGTGCCAGCAGCCAAGACTGGGCGGGGGGCCGCGGGGAGCTGTTTTTT.

The table lists this clonotype with a few counts. The chain recombines TRBV29-1 with TRBJ2-7; 7 bases are shared with TRBD1. Germline V gene sequence: CDR1 SQVTM, CDR2 ANQGSEA. This CDR3 is 15 amino acids long. V lost 5 bases and J lost 3; bases outside the gene matches: 13. The CDR3 DNA reads as TGCAGCGTTACGGACAGGCACTCCTATGGCTACGAGCAGTACTTC. It translates to CSVTDRHSYGYEQYF.

The rearrangement links TRBV7-9 to TRBJ2-3; no clear D gene. CDR1 and CDR2 (germline): SEHNR, FQNEAQ (reference sequence). V lost 4 bases to trimming and J lost 4 bases, with 9 bases between them. This CDR3 contains 13 residues. CDR3 sequence reads: CASSYSVADTQYF. The CDR3 DNA is TGTGCCAGCAGCTACAGTGTAGCAGATACGCAGTATTTT.

V is TRBV28 and J is TRBJ1-5; D is undetermined. The CDR3 totals 16 residues. Germline loops: CDR1 MDHEN, CDR2 SYDVKM. V lost 5 bases to trimming and J lost 2 bases, with 16 bases between them. The CDR3 nucleotides are TGTGCCAGCAGTGATCCCGTCAGTTGGGGCAATCAGCCCCAGCATTTT. Residues: CASSDPVSWGNQPQHF.

The chain couples TRBV6-2 or TRBV6-3 to TRBJ1-2, with no clear D. The CDR3 totals 17 residues. V was cut by 2 bases and J by 0 bases, with 16 bases left in between. The germline V gene encodes CDR1 MNHEY and CDR2 SVGEGT. CDR3 sequence: CASSYPSWTATNYGYTF. The CDR3 DNA reads as TGTGCCAGCAGTTACCCCTCCTGGACGGCGACTAACTATGGCTACACCTTC.

This clonotype was seen a handful of times. This chain uses TRBV5-1 with TRBJ2-3; no definite D call. The germline V gene encodes CDR1 SGHRS and CDR2 YFSETQ. This CDR3 has 15 amino acids. The V and J ends lost 4 bases and 6 bases respectively, with 18 bases between them. The CDR3 nucleotides read TGCGCCAGCAGCCGGGCGGCGGCGAGTGGGGATACGCAGTATTTT. This gives the protein CASSRAAASGDTQYF. Full variable domain (remainder filled in from reference TRBV5-1 and TRBJ2-3): KAGVTQTPRYLIKTRGQQVTLSCSPISGHRSVSWYQQTPGQGLQFLFEYFSETQRNKGNFPGRFSGRQFSNSRSEMNVSTLELGDSALYLCASSRAAASGDTQYFGPGTRLTVL.

This sequence joins TRBV28 and TRBJ2-7, with D perhaps TRBD2 (5 bases). V lost 4 bases to trimming and J lost 0 bases, with 22 bases between them. The CDR3 has 18 residues. Germline V gene lookup returns CDR1 MDHEN and CDR2 SYDVKM. This chain's CDR3 is CASSSGIRGASSSYEQYF. CDR3 DNA: TGTGCCAGCAGTTCGGGGATCCGGGGAGCCTCCAGCTCCTACGAGCAGTACTTC.

This clonotype was counted between two and nine times. The rearrangement uses TRBV30 and TRBJ2-1; 8 nucleotides agree with TRBD1. Per germline, CDR1 GTSNPN and CDR2 SVGIG (reference sequence). CDR3 length equals 13 residues. V gave up 1 base and J gave up 10 bases; unmatched junction bases: 6. CDR3 region: CAWSGTGPMEQFF. As DNA, the CDR3 is TGTGCCTGGAGTGGGACAGGGCCCATGGAGCAGTTCTTC.

This clonotype was found a few times. The rearrangement joins TRBV5-4 to TRBJ2-2; 9 positions match TRBD1. The CDR3 sequence is 15 residues long. Germline V lookup: CDR1 SGHNT, CDR2 YYREEE (reference sequence). V was pared by 5 bases and J by 5 bases, with 7 bases of the junction left unmatched. For the CDR3, the DNA is TGTGCCAGCAGTAGCGGACAGGGGACGACCGGGGAGCTGTTTTTT. It specifies CASSSGQGTTGELFF.